This T cell receptor beta chain was profiled in a study of blood T cell repertoires in COVID-19. Study processing details: Using reference gene primer amplification, nucleated cell counts were estimated. Profiled with immunoSEQ multiplex PCR; TCRdb holds only in-frame clones, not every one. That table furnishes V, J and clone size, whereas the DNA furnished D and trimming. The table records roughly 57,000 clones, roughly 77% of them present only once. In germline, CDR1 is LGHDT, CDR2 YNNKEL (reference sequence). This CDR3 comprises 15 residues. Trimming took 4 bases from V and 7 from J, leaving 16 bases between them.

This receptor was taken from a man aged 70 or older with active or convalescent COVID-19. The chain couples TRBV3-1 (or the pseudogene TRBV3-2) to TRBJ1-4, with D hard to call. The sample was peripheral blood. The CDR3 reads CASSLRTVVGEKLFF. CDR3 nucleotide sequence: TGTGCCAGCAGCCTCCGAACGGTCGTCGGTGAAAAACTGTTTTTT.